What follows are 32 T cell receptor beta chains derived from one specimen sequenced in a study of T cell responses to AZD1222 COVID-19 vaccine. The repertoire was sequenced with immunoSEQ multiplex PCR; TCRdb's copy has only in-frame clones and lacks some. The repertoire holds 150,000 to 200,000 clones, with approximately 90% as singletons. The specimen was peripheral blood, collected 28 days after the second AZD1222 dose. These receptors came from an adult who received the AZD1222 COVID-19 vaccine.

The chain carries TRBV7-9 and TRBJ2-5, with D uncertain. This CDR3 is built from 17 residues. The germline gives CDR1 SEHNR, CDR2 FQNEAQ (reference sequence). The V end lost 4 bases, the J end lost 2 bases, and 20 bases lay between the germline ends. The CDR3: CASSSAALSRTQETQYF. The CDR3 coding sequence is TGTGCCAGCAGCTCCGCGGCGCTATCCCGTACTCAAGAGACCCAGTACTTC. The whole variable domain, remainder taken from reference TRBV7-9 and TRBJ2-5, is DTGVSQNPRHKITKRGQNVTFRCDPISEHNRLYWYRQTLGQGPEFLTYFQNEAQLEKSRLLSDRFSAERPKGSFSTLEIQRTEQGDSAMYLCASSSAALSRTQETQYFGPGTRLLVL.

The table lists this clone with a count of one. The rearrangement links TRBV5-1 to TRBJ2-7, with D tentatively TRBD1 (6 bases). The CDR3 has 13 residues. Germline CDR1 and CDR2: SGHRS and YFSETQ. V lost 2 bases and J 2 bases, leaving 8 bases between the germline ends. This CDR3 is CASSFTGTYEQYF. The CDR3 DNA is TGCGCCAGCAGCTTTACAGGGACCTACGAGCAGTACTTC.

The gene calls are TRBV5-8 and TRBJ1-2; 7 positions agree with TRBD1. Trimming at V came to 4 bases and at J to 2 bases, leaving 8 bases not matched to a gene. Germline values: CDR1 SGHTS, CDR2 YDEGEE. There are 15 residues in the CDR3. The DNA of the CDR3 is TGTGCCAGCAGCCTTCCCGGACAGGCAAACTATGGCTACACCTTC. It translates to CASSLPGQANYGYTF.

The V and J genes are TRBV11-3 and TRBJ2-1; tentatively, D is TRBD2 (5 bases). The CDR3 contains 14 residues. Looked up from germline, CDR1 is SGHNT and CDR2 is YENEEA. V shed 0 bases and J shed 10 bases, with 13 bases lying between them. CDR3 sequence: CASSLDPGSSEQFF. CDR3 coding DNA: TGTGCCAGCAGCTTAGACCCGGGGAGTAGCGAGCAGTTCTTC.

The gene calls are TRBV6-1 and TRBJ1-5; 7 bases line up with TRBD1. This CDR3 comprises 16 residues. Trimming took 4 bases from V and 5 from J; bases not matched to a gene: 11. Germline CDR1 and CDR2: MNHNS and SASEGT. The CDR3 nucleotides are TGTGCCAGCAGTGGTACAGGGGTGAGGTCGGATCAGCCCCAGCATTTT. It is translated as CASSGTGVRSDQPQHF.

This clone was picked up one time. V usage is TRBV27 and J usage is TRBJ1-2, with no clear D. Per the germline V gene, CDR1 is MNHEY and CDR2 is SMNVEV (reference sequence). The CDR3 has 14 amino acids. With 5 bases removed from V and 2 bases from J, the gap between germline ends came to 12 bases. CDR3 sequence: CASSPGPGNYGYTF. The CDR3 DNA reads TGTGCCAGCAGTCCCGGACCCGGCAACTATGGCTACACCTTC.

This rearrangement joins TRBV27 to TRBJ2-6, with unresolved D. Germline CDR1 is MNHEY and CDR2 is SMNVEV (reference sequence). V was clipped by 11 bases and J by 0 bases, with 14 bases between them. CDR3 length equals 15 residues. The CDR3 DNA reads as TGTGCCGTCGGTTCTTTTGACTCTGGGGCCAACGTCCTGACTTTC. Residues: CAVGSFDSGANVLTF.

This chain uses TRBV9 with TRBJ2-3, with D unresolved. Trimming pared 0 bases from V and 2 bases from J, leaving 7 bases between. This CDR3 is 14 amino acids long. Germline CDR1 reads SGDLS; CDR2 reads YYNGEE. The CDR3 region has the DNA TGTGCCAGCAGCGTAGGCGGCAACACAGATACGCAGTATTTT. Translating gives CASSVGGNTDTQYF.

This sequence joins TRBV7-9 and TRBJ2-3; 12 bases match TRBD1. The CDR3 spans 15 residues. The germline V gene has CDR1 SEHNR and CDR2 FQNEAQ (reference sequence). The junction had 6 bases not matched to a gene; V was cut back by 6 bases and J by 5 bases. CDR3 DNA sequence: TGTGCCAGCAGGTTTGGGACAGGGGGCCTAGATACGCAGTATTTT. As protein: CASRFGTGGLDTQYF.

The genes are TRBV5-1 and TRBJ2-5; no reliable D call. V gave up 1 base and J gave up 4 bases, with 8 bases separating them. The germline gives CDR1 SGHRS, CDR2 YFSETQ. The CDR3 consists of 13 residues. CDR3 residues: CASSLSLGETQYF. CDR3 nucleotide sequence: TGCGCCAGCAGCTTGAGTTTAGGAGAGACCCAGTACTTC.

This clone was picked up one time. CDR3 sequence: CASSGTRNQPQHF. The CDR3 DNA follows: TGTGCCAGCAGCGGGACCCGCAATCAGCCCCAGCATTTT. The genes are TRBV7-8 and TRBJ1-5; TRBD1 is a possible D gene (5 bases). The CDR3 is 13 residues long. The V and J ends lost 5 bases and 2 bases respectively, with 7 bases between them. Germline CDR1 is SGHVS and CDR2 is FQNEAQ.

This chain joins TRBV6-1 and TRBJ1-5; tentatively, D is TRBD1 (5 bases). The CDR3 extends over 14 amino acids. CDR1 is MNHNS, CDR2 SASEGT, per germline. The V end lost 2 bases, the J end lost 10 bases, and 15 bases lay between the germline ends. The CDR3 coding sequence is TGTGCCAGCAGTGAAACGGGGCTTAATGAACCCCAGCATTTT. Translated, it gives CASSETGLNEPQHF.

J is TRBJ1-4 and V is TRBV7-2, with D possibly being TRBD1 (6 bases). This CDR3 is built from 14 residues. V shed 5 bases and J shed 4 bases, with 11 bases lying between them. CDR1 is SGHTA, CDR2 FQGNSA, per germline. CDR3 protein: CASSPDRGNEKLFF. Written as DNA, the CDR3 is TGTGCCAGCAGCCCGGACAGAGGTAATGAAAAACTGTTTTTT.

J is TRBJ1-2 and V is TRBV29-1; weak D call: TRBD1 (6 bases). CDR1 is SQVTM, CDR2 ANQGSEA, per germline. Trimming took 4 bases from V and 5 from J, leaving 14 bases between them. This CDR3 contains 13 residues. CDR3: CSVASQGPYGYTF. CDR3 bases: TGCAGCGTTGCTAGCCAGGGGCCTTATGGCTACACCTTC.

In DNA form, the CDR3 reads TGTGCTAGTGGTCTAGCGGCCCTAAGTCCCTCTGGAAACACCATATATTTT. Its protein product is CASGLAALSPSGNTIYF. The chain joins TRBV12-5 to TRBJ1-3, with D uncertain. Germline V gene data show CDR1 as LGHNT and CDR2 as FRNRAP. This CDR3 has 17 amino acids. V lost 5 bases to trimming and J lost 0 bases, with 17 bases between them.

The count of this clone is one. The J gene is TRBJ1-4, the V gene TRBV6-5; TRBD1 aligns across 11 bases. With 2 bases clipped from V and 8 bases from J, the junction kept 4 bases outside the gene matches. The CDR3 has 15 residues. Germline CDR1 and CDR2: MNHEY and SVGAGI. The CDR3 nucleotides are TGTGCCAGCAGTTACAGGACAGGGGGCCGCGAAAAACTGTTTTTT. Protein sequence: CASSYRTGGREKLFF.

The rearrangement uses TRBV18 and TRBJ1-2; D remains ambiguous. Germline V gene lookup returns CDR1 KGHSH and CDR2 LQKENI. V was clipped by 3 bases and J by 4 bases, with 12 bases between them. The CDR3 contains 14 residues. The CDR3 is CASSPLEGGYGYTF. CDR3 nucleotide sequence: TGTGCCAGCTCACCGCTCGAGGGCGGCTATGGCTACACCTTC.

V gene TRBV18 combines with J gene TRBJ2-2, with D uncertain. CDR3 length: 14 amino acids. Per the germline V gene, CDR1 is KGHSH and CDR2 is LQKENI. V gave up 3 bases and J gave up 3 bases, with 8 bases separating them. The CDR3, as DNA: TGTGCCAGCTCACCCCAAAGGGACACCGGGGAGCTGTTTTTT. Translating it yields CASSPQRDTGELFF.

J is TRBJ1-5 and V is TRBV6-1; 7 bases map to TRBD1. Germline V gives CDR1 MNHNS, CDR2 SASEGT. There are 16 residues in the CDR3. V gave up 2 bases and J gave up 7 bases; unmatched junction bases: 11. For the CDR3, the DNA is TGTGCCAGCAGTGAACCCCGAGGACAGGTCGGGCAGCCCCAGCATTTT. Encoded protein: CASSEPRGQVGQPQHF.

CDR3 DNA sequence: TGTGCCAGCAGCCTACAGGGGGATAATTCACCCCTCCACTTT. This gives the protein CASSLQGDNSPLHF. V and J are TRBV11-2 and TRBJ1-6, with 8 positions matching TRBD1. This CDR3 is built from 14 residues. Germline V CDR1 and CDR2: SGHAT, FQNNGV. Losses at the gene ends were 5 bases for V and 5 bases for J; bases not matched to a gene: 2.

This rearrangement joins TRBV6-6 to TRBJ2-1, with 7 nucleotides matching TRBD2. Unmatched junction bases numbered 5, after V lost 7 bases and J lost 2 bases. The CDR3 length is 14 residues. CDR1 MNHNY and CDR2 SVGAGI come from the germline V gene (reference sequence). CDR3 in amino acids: CASTSGGTYNEQFF. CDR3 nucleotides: TGTGCCAGCACGTCCGGGGGGACCTACAATGAGCAGTTCTTC.

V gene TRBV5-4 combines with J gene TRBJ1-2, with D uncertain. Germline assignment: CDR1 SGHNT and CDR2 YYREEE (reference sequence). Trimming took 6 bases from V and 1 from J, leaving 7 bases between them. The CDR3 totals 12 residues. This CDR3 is CASTSNNYGYTF. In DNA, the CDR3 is TGTGCCAGCACCTCGAATAACTATGGCTACACCTTC.

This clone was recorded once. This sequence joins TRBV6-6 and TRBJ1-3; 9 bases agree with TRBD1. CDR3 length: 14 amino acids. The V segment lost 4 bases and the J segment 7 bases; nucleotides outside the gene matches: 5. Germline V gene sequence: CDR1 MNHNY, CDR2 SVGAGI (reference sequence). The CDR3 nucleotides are TGTGCCAGCAGTTCCTTGACAGGGGGGAACACCATATATTTT. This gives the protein CASSSLTGGNTIYF.

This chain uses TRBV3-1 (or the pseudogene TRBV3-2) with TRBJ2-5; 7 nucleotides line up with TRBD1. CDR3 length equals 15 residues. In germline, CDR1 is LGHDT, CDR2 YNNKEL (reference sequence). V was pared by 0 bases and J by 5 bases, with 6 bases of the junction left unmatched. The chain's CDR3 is CASSQERGQGETQYF. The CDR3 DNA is TGTGCCAGCAGCCAAGAGAGGGGGCAAGGTGAGACCCAGTACTTC.

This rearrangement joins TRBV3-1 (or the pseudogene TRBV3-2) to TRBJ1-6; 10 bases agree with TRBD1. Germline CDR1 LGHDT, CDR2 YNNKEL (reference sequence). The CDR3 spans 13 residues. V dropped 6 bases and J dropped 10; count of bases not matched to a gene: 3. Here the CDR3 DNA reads TGTGCCAGCAGGGGACAGGGGAGATCACCCCTCCACTTT. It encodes CASRGQGRSPLHF.

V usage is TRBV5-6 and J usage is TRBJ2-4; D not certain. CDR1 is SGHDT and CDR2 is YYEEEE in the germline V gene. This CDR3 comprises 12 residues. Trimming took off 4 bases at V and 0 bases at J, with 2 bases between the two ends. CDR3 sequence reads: CASSVAKNIQYF. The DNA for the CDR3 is TGTGCCAGCAGCGTAGCCAAAAACATTCAGTACTTC.

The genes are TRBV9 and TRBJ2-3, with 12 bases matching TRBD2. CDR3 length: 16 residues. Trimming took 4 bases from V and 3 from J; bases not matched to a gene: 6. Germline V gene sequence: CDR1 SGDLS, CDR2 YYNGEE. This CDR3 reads CASSLASGGATDTQYF. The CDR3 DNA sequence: TGTGCCAGCAGCCTCGCTAGCGGGGGGGCAACAGATACGCAGTATTTT.

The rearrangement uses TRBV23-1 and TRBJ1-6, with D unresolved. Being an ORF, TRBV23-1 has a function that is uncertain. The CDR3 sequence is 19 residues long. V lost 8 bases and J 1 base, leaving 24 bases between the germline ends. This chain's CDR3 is CASPRGRTTTSSYNSPLHF. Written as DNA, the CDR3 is TGCGCCAGCCCCCGCGGTAGAACCACCACAAGTTCCTATAATTCACCCCTCCACTTT.

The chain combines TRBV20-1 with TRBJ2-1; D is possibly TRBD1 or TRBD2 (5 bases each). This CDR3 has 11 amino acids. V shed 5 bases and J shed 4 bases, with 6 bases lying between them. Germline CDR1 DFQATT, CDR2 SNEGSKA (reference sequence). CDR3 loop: CSAEGYNEQFF. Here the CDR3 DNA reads TGCAGTGCTGAGGGGTACAATGAGCAGTTCTTC.

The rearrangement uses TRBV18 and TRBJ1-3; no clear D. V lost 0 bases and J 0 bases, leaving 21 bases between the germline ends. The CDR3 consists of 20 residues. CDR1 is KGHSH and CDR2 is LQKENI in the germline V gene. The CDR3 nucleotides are TGTGCCAGCTCACCACCGATGTTTACAGACTATCCCCTCTCTGGAAACACCATATATTTT. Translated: CASSPPMFTDYPLSGNTIYF.

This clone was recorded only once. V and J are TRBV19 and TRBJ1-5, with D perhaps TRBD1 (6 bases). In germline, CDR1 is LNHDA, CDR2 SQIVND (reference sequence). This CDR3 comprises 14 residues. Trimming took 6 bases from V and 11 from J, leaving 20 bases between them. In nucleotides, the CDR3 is TGTGCCAGTAGACCTCGGACAGCCTCCGGGGCCCAGCATTTT. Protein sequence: CASRPRTASGAQHF.

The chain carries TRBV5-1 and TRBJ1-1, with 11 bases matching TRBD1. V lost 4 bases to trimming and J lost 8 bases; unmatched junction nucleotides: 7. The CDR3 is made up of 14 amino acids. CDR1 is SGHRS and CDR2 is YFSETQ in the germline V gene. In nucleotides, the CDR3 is TGCGCCAGCAGCAGGACAGGGGGCGGGGTCGAAGCTTTCTTT. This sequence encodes CASSRTGGGVEAFF. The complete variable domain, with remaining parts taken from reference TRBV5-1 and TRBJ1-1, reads KAGVTQTPRYLIKTRGQQVTLSCSPISGHRSVSWYQQTPGQGLQFLFEYFSETQRNKGNFPGRFSGRQFSNSRSEMNVSTLELGDSALYLCASSRTGGGVEAFFGQGTRLTVV.